The 18 T cell receptor beta chains below all came from one sample that was sequenced in a study of blood T cell repertoires in COVID-19. Measured with immunoSEQ multiplex PCR; TCRdb has only the in-frame clones, and not every one. Found here are 200,000 to 250,000 clones, roughly 82% of them singletons; the top ten hold approximately 12%. The sample comprised peripheral blood. These receptor sequences come from a middle-aged woman with acute or convalescent COVID-19.

V gene TRBV3-1 (or the pseudogene TRBV3-2) combines with J gene TRBJ2-2; TRBD2 matches at 12 bases. This CDR3 has 17 residues. Germline V gene lookup returns CDR1 LGHDT and CDR2 YNNKEL (reference sequence). J lost 4 bases, V lost 3 bases, and 6 bases had no gene match. The CDR3 bases are TGTGCCAGCAGCCACCTAGCGGGAGGGGGGATCACCGGGGAGCTGTTTTTT. Amino acid sequence: CASSHLAGGGITGELFF.

This clone was counted only a few times. The chain couples TRBV19 to TRBJ2-1; possibly TRBD2 for D (6 bases). V was pared by 1 base and J by 4 bases, with 8 bases between. Looked up from germline, CDR1 is LNHDA and CDR2 is SQIVND (reference sequence). This CDR3 spans 14 amino acids. CDR3 region: CASSIGLDYNEQFF. Written as DNA, the CDR3 is TGTGCCAGTAGTATAGGACTAGATTACAATGAGCAGTTCTTC.

This chain links TRBV6-5 with TRBJ2-1; 9 nucleotides agree with TRBD2. The J segment lost 7 bases and the V segment lost 5 bases, leaving 3 bases of the junction unmatched. The germline V gene has CDR1 MNHEY and CDR2 SVGAGI. The CDR3 extends over 13 amino acids. Here the CDR3 reads CASSRLAANEQFF. As DNA, the CDR3 is TGTGCCAGCAGTCGACTAGCGGCGAATGAGCAGTTCTTC.

This chain uses TRBV5-1 with TRBJ2-3, with TRBD2 identical over 11 bases. Losses at the gene ends were 7 bases for V and 2 bases for J; bases not matched to a gene: 18. The germline V gene has CDR1 SGHRS and CDR2 YFSETQ. This CDR3 is built from 19 residues. The CDR3 here is CASGLTGTSGMRATDTQYF. In DNA form, the CDR3 reads TGCGCCAGCGGACTTACCGGGACTAGCGGAATGAGAGCCACAGATACGCAGTATTTT.

The chain employs TRBV2 and TRBJ1-2, with D perhaps TRBD1 (5 bases). V gave up 6 bases and J gave up 2 bases, with 19 bases separating them. The CDR3 has 16 residues. The germline V gene has CDR1 SNHLY and CDR2 FYNNEI. CDR3: CASRDVGGDGNYGYTF. The DNA for the CDR3 is TGTGCCAGCAGGGACGTTGGAGGGGACGGAAACTATGGCTACACCTTC. The whole variable domain, remainder taken from reference TRBV2 and TRBJ1-2, is EPEVTQTPSHQVTQMGQEVILRCVPISNHLYFYWYRQILGQKVEFLVSFYNNEISEKSEIFDDQFSVERPDGSNFTLKIRSTKLEDSAMYFCASRDVGGDGNYGYTFGSGTRLTVV.

CDR3 bases: TGTGCCAGCAGCTTGCTTGAGGACACCTATGGCTACACCTTC. This codes for CASSLLEDTYGYTF. The chain recombines TRBV11-2 with TRBJ1-2; weak D call: TRBD1 (5 bases). Germline V lookup: CDR1 SGHAT, CDR2 FQNNGV. CDR3 length equals 14 residues. V was pared by 3 bases and J by 4 bases, with 12 bases between. Full variable domain (missing parts from reference TRBV11-2 and TRBJ1-2): EAGVAQSPRYKIIEKRQSVAFWCNPISGHATLYWYQQILGQGPKLLIQFQNNGVVDDSQLPKDRFSAERLKGVDSTLKIQPAKLEDSAVYLCASSLLEDTYGYTFGSGTRLTVV.

In this sample, this clone turned up once. The gene calls are TRBV11-2 and TRBJ1-5; 10 nucleotides agree with TRBD1. The V gene's germline CDR1 is SGHAT and CDR2 FQNNGV. CDR3 length: 17 amino acids. After removal of 4 bases from V and 1 base from J, the junction contained 7 bases not matched to a gene. As DNA, the CDR3 is TGTGCCAGCAGCTCCCCGCCGGGACAGGGGAGCAATCAGCCCCAGCATTTT. Its protein product is CASSSPPGQGSNQPQHF.

This clone showed up just once. The chain recombines TRBV6-5 with TRBJ1-1, with a tentative D call TRBD1 (6 bases). CDR1 and CDR2 (germline): MNHEY, SVGAGI. V lost 7 bases and J lost 1, with 13 bases in between. This CDR3 is 14 amino acids long. DNA of the CDR3: TGTGCCAGCACCTTGACAGGCGAGAACACTGAAGCTTTCTTT. Translated: CASTLTGENTEAFF.

The CDR3 sequence is CASSFGLNTEAFF. The CDR3 nucleotides are TGTGCCAGCAGTTTTGGGCTGAACACTGAAGCTTTCTTT. The rearrangement links TRBV12-3 or TRBV12-4 to TRBJ1-1, with D unresolved. The CDR3 is 13 amino acids. V was cut by 3 bases and J by 0 bases, with 5 bases left in between.

Many counts were recorded for this clone. The V call is TRBV11-2, the J call TRBJ1-5; D is unclear. Trimming removed 1 base from V and 5 bases from J, with 18 bases in between. Germline CDR1 and CDR2: SGHAT and FQNNGV. This CDR3 contains 17 residues. The CDR3 DNA follows: TGTGCCAGCAGCTTAGTGGAAAATTGGGCCTCAGATCAGCCCCAGCATTTT. This translates into CASSLVENWASDQPQHF.

The DNA of the CDR3 is TGTGCCTGGACCCCGGCGGGGGCCATTTACGAGCAGTACTTC. Residues: CAWTPAGAIYEQYF. V usage is TRBV30 and J usage is TRBJ2-7, with a possible D match to TRBD2 (7 bases). The CDR3 is made up of 14 amino acids. V lost 4 bases and J lost 4, with 17 bases in between. Germline-derived CDR1 and CDR2 are GTSNPN and SVGIG (reference sequence). The full variable domain, with the rest looked up from reference TRBV30 and TRBJ2-7, is SQTIHQWPATLVQPVGSPLSLECTVEGTSNPNLYWYRQAAGRGLQLLFYSVGIGQISSEVPQNLSASRPQDRQFILSSKKLLLSDSGFYLCAWTPAGAIYEQYFGPGTRLTVT.

This chain links TRBV5-6 with TRBJ2-7; TRBD1 agrees at 8 bases. Germline V gene lookup returns CDR1 SGHDT and CDR2 YYEEEE. The junction had 10 bases not matched to a gene; V was cut back by 4 bases and J by 4 bases. The CDR3 loop spans 15 amino acids. DNA for the CDR3: TGTGCCAGCAGCATTGGACAGGGAGGAAGTTACGAGCAGTACTTC. This sequence encodes CASSIGQGGSYEQYF.

The chain links TRBV6-4 to TRBJ1-4; no definite D call. The CDR3 spans 13 residues. Trimming cost V 2 bases and J 7 bases, with 8 bases left between them. Germline CDR1 MRHNA, CDR2 SNTAGT. For the CDR3, the DNA is TGTGCCAGCAGTGACAGGGAGGGTGAAAAACTGTTTTTT. It specifies CASSDREGEKLFF.

This clone was seen only once. This chain uses TRBV19 with TRBJ1-2, with TRBD1 matching 9 bases. Trimming removed 6 bases from V and 7 bases from J; junction bases left unmatched: 9. The CDR3 extends over 14 amino acids. Germline CDR1 and CDR2: LNHDA and SQIVND (reference sequence). In nucleotides, the CDR3 is TGTGCCAGTAGCGCCCGGGACAGGGCGGCTGGCTACACCTTC. It codes for CASSARDRAAGYTF.

The rearrangement joins TRBV5-4 to TRBJ2-2; 9 bases map to TRBD2. In germline, CDR1 is SGHNT, CDR2 YYREEE (reference sequence). This CDR3 has 19 amino acids. Trimming cost V 5 bases and J 2 bases; bases outside gene matches: 16. CDR3 bases: TGTGCCAGCAGTCACCCGGTACAGCTGACTAGCGGTAACACCGGGGAGCTGTTTTTT. Translating gives CASSHPVQLTSGNTGELFF.

The V and J genes are TRBV2 and TRBJ2-1, with TRBD2 matching 11 bases. Trimming removed 5 bases from V and 9 bases from J; junction bases left unmatched: 12. This CDR3 comprises 16 residues. CDR1 and CDR2 from the germline V gene are SNHLY and FYNNEI. The CDR3 region is CASSPLLAGGGGEQFF. The CDR3 bases are TGTGCCAGCAGTCCCCTTCTAGCGGGGGGCGGTGGTGAGCAGTTCTTC.

This chain connects TRBV5-4 to TRBJ2-7; 7 bases are a match to TRBD2. The CDR3 covers 15 residues. CDR1 and CDR2 from the germline V gene are SGHNT and YYREEE (reference sequence). Losses at the gene ends were 0 bases for V and 3 bases for J; bases not matched to a gene: 6. CDR3 nucleotides: TGTGCCAGCAGCTTGGTTGCTAGCGGTAACTACGAGCAGTACTTC. Its translation is CASSLVASGNYEQYF.

The chain uses TRBV5-1 and TRBJ1-3; no clear D gene. The germline V and J ends were trimmed by 0 bases and 3 bases, with 7 bases remaining between them. The CDR3 loop spans 14 amino acids. Germline CDR1 SGHRS, CDR2 YFSETQ. The CDR3, as DNA: TGCGCCAGCAGCTTGGTCGGTTTTGGAAACACCATATATTTT. It codes for CASSLVGFGNTIYF.